This T cell receptor beta chain was profiled in a study of graft-versus-host responses after intestinal transplantation. Overall study: Each patient got anti-thymocyte globulin induction, then tacrolimus and steroids for around three years.

Trimming removed 4 bases from V and 2 bases from J, with 5 bases in between. The CDR3 is made up of 12 amino acids. CDR1 and CDR2 from the germline V gene are MDHEN and SYDVKM. Generated by immunoSEQ multiplex PCR, the TCRdb table keeps only in-frame clones and is missing some. The data hold 80,000 to 100,000 clones, with approximately 90% observed a single time. Overall study results and limits: In patients with graft-donor T cell macrochimerism, allograft graft-versus-host to host-versus-graft clonal ratios were high.

On this clone: The antigen remains undetermined.

The V and J genes are TRBV28 and TRBJ1-2; D remains unclear. The source of this sequence is a human donor who received an intestinal transplant. The sequences come from unstimulated CD4+ T cells sorted from spleen or lymph node cells, collected before intestinal transplant. CDR3 bases: TGTGCCAGCAGTTCCTTCAACTATGGCTACACCTTC. Translating gives CASSSFNYGYTF.